This T cell receptor beta chain was found in a study of T cell repertoires in cytomegalovirus infection. Study summary: TCR beta signatures that were public indicated CMV infection and matching HLA type.

This clonotype was counted only a few times. What it binds is unknown. Study observations and caveats: Identification of carriers of CMV plus the relevant HLA was performed using cumulative public TCR beta family frequency. Dominating the ex vivo response were HLA-C-restricted CMV-specific TCR beta clonotypes.

Germline CDR1 and CDR2: SGHTS and YDEGEE. The CDR3 covers 12 residues. The germline V and J ends were trimmed by 10 bases and 5 bases, with 14 bases remaining between them. One entry per CDR3 protein results from TCRdb running MiXCR on the reads. The sample carries approximately 190,000 distinct CDR3 sequences, nearly 9.5% recorded once. The sequence derives from a human donor in good health (CMV status not recorded). Some clones in this sample may be carry-over from other donors' samples. Sequencing used PBMCs. The genes are TRBV5-8 and TRBJ2-3; D ambiguous. The DNA of the CDR3 is TGTGCCGCGGCGGCAGTCCGAGATACGCAGTATTTT. It is translated as CAAAAVRDTQYF.